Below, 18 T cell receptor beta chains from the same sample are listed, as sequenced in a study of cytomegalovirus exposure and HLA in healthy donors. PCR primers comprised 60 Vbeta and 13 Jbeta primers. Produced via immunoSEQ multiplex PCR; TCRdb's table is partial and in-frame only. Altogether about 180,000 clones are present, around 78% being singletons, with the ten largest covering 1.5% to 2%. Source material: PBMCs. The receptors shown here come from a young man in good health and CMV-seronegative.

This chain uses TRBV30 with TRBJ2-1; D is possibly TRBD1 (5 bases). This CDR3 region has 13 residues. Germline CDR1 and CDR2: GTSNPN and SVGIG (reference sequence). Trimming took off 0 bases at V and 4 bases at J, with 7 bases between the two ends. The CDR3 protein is CAWSVDTYNEQFF. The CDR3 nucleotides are TGTGCCTGGAGTGTGGACACTTACAATGAGCAGTTCTTC.

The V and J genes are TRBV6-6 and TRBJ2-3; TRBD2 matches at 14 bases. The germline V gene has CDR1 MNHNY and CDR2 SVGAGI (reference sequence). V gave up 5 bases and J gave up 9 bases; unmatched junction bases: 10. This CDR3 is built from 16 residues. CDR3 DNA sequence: TGTGCCAGCAGTCCCCCGACTAGCGGGAGGGTAGGCACGCAGTATTTT. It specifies CASSPPTSGRVGTQYF.

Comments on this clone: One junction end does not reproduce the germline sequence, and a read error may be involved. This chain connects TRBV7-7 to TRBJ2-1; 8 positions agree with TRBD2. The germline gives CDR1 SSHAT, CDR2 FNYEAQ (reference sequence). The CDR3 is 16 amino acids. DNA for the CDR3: TGTGCTAGCAGCCGGTTAACTAGCGGCTCCTACAATGAGCAGTTCTTC. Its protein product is CASSRLTSGSYNEQFF.

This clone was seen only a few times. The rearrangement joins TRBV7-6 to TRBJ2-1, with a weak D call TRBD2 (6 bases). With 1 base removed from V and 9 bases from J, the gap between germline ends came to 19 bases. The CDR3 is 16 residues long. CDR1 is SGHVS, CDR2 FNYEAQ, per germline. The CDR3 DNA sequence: TGTGCCAGCAGCTTAGTGGCGGGGAGAACAGGTGGTGAGCAGTTCTTC. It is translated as CASSLVAGRTGGEQFF.

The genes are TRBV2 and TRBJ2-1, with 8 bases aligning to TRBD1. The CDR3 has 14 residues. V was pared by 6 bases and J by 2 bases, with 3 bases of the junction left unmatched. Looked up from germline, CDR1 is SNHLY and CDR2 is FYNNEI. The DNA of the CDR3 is TGTGCCAGCAGCCTACAGGGGGCCTACAATGAGCAGTTCTTC. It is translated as CASSLQGAYNEQFF.

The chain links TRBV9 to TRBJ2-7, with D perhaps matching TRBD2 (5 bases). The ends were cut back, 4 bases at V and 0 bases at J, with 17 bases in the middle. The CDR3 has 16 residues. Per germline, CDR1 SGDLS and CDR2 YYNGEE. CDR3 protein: CASSPSGQRSSYEQYF. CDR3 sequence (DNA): TGTGCCAGCAGCCCATCTGGGCAGCGGAGCTCCTACGAGCAGTACTTC. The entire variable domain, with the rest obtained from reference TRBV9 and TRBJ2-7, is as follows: DSGVTQTPKHLITATGQRVTLRCSPRSGDLSVYWYQQSLDQGLQFLIQYYNGEERAKGNILERFSAQQFPDLHSELNLSSLELGDSALYFCASSPSGQRSSYEQYFGPGTRLTVT.

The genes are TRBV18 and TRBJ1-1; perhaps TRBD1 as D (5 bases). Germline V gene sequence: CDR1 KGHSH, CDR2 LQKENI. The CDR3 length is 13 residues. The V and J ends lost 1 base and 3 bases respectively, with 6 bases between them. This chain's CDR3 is CASSPQQDTEAFF. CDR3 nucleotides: TGTGCCAGCTCACCACAACAGGACACTGAAGCTTTCTTT.

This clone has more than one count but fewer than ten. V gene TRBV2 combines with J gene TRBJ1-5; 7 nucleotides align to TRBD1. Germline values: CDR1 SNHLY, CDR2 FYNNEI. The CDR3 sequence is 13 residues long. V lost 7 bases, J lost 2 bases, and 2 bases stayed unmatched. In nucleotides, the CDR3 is TGTGCCAGCACCGGACAGGGCAATCAGCCCCAGCATTTT. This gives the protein CASTGQGNQPQHF.

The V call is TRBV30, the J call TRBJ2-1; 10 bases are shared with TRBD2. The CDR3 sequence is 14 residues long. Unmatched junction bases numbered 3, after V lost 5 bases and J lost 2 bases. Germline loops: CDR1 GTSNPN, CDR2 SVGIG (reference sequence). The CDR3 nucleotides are TGTGCCTGGGAGCGGGGGGGAACCTACAATGAGCAGTTCTTC. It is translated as CAWERGGTYNEQFF. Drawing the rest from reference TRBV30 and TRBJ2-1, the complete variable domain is SQTIHQWPATLVQPVGSPLSLECTVEGTSNPNLYWYRQAAGRGLQLLFYSVGIGQISSEVPQNLSASRPQDRQFILSSKKLLLSDSGFYLCAWERGGTYNEQFFGPGTRLTVL.

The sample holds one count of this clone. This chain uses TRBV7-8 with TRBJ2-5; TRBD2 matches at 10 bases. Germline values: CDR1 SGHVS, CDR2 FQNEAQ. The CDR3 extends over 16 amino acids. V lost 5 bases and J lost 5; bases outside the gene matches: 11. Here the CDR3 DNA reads TGTGCCAGCAGCCCTAACCAACCAGCGGGGGGGGAGACCCAGTACTTC. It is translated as CASSPNQPAGGETQYF.

The DNA of the CDR3 is TGTGCCAGCAGTGAATCCAGGGATGGAGAGCAGTACTTC. Amino acids: CASSESRDGEQYF. J is TRBJ2-7 and V is TRBV2; possibly TRBD1 for D (5 bases). The V end lost 2 bases, the J end lost 7 bases, and 12 bases lay between the germline ends. This CDR3 contains 13 residues. Germline loops: CDR1 SNHLY, CDR2 FYNNEI.

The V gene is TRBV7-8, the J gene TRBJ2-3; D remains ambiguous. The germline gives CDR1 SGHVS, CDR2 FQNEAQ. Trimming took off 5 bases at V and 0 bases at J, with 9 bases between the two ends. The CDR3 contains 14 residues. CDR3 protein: CASSDHLSTDTQYF. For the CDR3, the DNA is TGTGCCAGCAGCGATCATCTAAGCACAGATACGCAGTATTTT.

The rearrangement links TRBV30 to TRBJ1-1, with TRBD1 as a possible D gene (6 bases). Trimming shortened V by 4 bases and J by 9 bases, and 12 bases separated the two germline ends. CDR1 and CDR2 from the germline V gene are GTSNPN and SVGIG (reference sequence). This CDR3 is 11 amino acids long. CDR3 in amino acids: CAWTRQVKAFF. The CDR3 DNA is TGTGCCTGGACCCGACAGGTAAAAGCTTTCTTT.

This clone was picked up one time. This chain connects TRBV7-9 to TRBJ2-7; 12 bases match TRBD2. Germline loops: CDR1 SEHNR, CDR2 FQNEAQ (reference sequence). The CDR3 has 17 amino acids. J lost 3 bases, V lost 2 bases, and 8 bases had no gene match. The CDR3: CASSLPLAGGVRYEQYF. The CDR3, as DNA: TGTGCCAGCAGCTTACCCCTAGCGGGAGGGGTGCGCTACGAGCAGTACTTC.

Written as DNA, the CDR3 is TGTGCCTGGAGTCCCAGAATGAACACTGAAGCTTTCTTT. It specifies CAWSPRMNTEAFF. The chain has TRBV30 and TRBJ1-1; D is undetermined. The CDR3 has 13 residues. V shed 2 bases and J shed 0 bases, with 7 bases lying between them. CDR1 GTSNPN and CDR2 SVGIG come from the germline V gene (reference sequence).

The CDR3 spells CASSQYDGGGYEQYF. The DNA of the CDR3 is TGCGCCAGCAGCCAATATGATGGGGGCGGCTACGAGCAGTACTTC. The genes are TRBV4-1 and TRBJ2-7, with D possibly being TRBD1 (6 bases). This CDR3 spans 15 amino acids. With 2 bases removed from V and 3 bases from J, the gap between germline ends came to 14 bases. Per germline, CDR1 MGHRA and CDR2 YSYEKL.

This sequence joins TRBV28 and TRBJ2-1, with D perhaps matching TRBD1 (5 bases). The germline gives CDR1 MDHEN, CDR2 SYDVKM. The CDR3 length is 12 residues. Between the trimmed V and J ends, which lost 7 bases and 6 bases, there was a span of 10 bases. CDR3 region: CASMGQGNEQFF. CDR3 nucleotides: TGTGCCAGCATGGGGCAGGGCAATGAGCAGTTCTTC.

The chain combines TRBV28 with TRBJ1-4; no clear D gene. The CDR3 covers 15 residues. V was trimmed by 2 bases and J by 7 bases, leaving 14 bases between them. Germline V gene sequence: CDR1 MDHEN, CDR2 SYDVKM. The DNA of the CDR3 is TGTGCCAGCAGTTTAGGCACCTATAGGAGTGAAAAACTGTTTTTT. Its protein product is CASSLGTYRSEKLFF.